One sample yielded the 17 T cell receptor beta chains listed below, sequenced in a study of cytomegalovirus exposure and HLA in healthy donors. Only in-frame clones appear in the TCRdb table, and some are missing; sequencing was by immunoSEQ multiplex PCR. This repertoire shows about 110,000 clones, approximately 89% found once; its top ten account for around 1.9%. Sequenced input: PBMCs. These receptors all come from a woman between 18 and 29 years old in good health and CMV-seronegative.

This chain links TRBV28 with TRBJ1-1; TRBD1 agrees at 12 bases. J lost 3 bases, V lost 6 bases, and 14 bases had no gene match. Germline CDR1 reads MDHEN; CDR2 reads SYDVKM. The CDR3 consists of 18 residues. In nucleotides, the CDR3 is TGTGCCAGCAGGACCTTCCGGGACAGGGGGCTATGGGACACTGAAGCTTTCTTT. This codes for CASRTFRDRGLWDTEAFF.

Remarks on this clone: At one end the junction does not follow the germline gene, possibly because of a read error. The chain links TRBV6-1 to TRBJ1-1; 8 positions agree with TRBD1. Germline CDR1 MNHNS, CDR2 SASEGT. This CDR3 region has 14 residues. The CDR3 nucleotides read TGTGCCAGCAGCCCACAGGGGGGGAACGCTGAAGCTTTCTTT. It specifies CASSPQGGNAEAFF.

The chain is built from TRBV30 and TRBJ1-1, with D possibly matching TRBD1 (5 bases). CDR1 and CDR2 from the germline V gene are GTSNPN and SVGIG (reference sequence). Trimming pared 0 bases from V and 3 bases from J, leaving 26 bases between. This CDR3 region has 19 residues. The CDR3 is CAWSVKVARTGILDTEAFF. The CDR3 DNA reads TGTGCCTGGAGTGTTAAGGTGGCGAGAACAGGTATTTTGGACACTGAAGCTTTCTTT.

V is TRBV11-3 and J is TRBJ2-7; TRBD2 agrees at 7 bases. V lost 1 base to trimming and J lost 5 bases; unmatched junction nucleotides: 2. This CDR3 region has 13 residues. Germline CDR1 SGHNT, CDR2 YENEEA. This CDR3 is CASSLVAGDEQYF. Written as DNA, the CDR3 is TGTGCCAGCAGCTTAGTCGCGGGAGACGAGCAGTACTTC.

The rearrangement uses TRBV19 and TRBJ1-5, with D hard to call. Germline-derived CDR1 and CDR2 are LNHDA and SQIVND (reference sequence). The CDR3 has 13 amino acids. Trimming removed 4 bases from V and 4 bases from J, with 8 bases in between. CDR3 DNA: TGTGCCAGTAGTAGGAGGAATAATCAGCCCCAGCATTTT. Amino acid sequence: CASSRRNNQPQHF.

The V and J genes are TRBV30 and TRBJ1-5; 9 positions agree with TRBD1. The CDR3 sequence is 14 residues long. The V and J ends lost 3 bases and 2 bases, in that order; junction bases with no gene match: 2. Germline loops: CDR1 GTSNPN, CDR2 SVGIG (reference sequence). The CDR3 nucleotides read TGTGCCTGGAGCCGGGACAGGGGCAATCAGCCCCAGCATTTT. As protein: CAWSRDRGNQPQHF.

This rearrangement joins TRBV6-1 to TRBJ2-7; a weak D match, TRBD2 (5 bases). Germline-derived CDR1 and CDR2 are MNHNS and SASEGT. V lost 1 base and J lost 3, with 16 bases in between. The CDR3 is 16 residues long. CDR3 nucleotides: TGTGCCAGCAGTGAAGGGTCCGGGGTAAAGATCTACGAGCAGTACTTC. It encodes CASSEGSGVKIYEQYF.

The chain recombines TRBV30 with TRBJ2-5; weak D call: TRBD1 (6 bases). The CDR3 is made up of 12 amino acids. Trimming removed 1 base from V and 8 bases from J, with 11 bases in between. CDR1 and CDR2 (germline): GTSNPN, SVGIG (reference sequence). CDR3 amino acids: CAWSGTARTQYF. CDR3 in DNA: TGTGCCTGGAGTGGGACAGCCCGTACCCAGTACTTC.

CDR3 sequence reads: CATGAGHNSPLHF. DNA for the CDR3: TGTGCTACCGGCGCGGGTCATAATTCACCCCTCCACTTT. V gene TRBV7-7 combines with J gene TRBJ1-6; D is ambiguous. The CDR3 contains 13 residues. Per the germline V gene, CDR1 is SSHAT and CDR2 is FNYEAQ (reference sequence).

The chain employs TRBV6-4 and TRBJ2-3, with 7 bases that match TRBD2. Trimming at V came to 5 bases and at J to 2 bases, leaving 7 bases not matched to a gene. CDR1 and CDR2 (germline): MRHNA, SNTAGT. CDR3 length: 15 residues. This CDR3 reads CASSLLATDTDTQYF. The CDR3 nucleotides read TGTGCCAGCAGTCTACTAGCGACCGACACAGATACGCAGTATTTT.

This rearrangement joins TRBV5-5 to TRBJ2-7; a weak D match, TRBD2 (5 bases). Per the germline V gene, CDR1 is SGHKS and CDR2 is YYEKEE (reference sequence). Trimming removed 4 bases at V and 2 bases at J, with 13 bases between. CDR3 length: 14 amino acids. The CDR3 nucleotides are TGTGCCAGCAGCCGCCCGAGGGAGACCTACGAGCAGTACTTC. Its protein is CASSRPRETYEQYF.

This sequence joins TRBV4-2 and TRBJ1-4, with 7 bases identical to TRBD1. CDR3 size: 15 residues. Germline loops: CDR1 LGHNA, CDR2 YNFKEQ. The V and J ends lost 5 bases and 4 bases, in that order; junction bases with no gene match: 7. The CDR3 region is CASSVPGTVNEKLFF. The DNA for the CDR3 is TGTGCCAGCAGCGTACCCGGGACAGTTAATGAAAAACTGTTTTTT.

V is TRBV4-2 and J is TRBJ1-3; D is unresolved. Trimming stripped 0 bases from V and 2 bases from J, with 8 bases between. The CDR3 spans 15 residues. Germline V gene data show CDR1 as LGHNA and CDR2 as YNFKEQ. The CDR3 nucleotides are TGTGCCAGCAGCCAAGACGGGGAGGCTGGAAACACCATATATTTT. It translates to CASSQDGEAGNTIYF.

The genes are TRBV4-3 and TRBJ2-1, with TRBD2 as a possible D gene (6 bases). V lost 2 bases and J 9 bases, leaving 20 bases between the germline ends. Germline CDR1 LGHNA, CDR2 YSLEER. The length of the CDR3 is 16 residues. CDR3 bases: TGCGCCAGCAGCCAATTCCTACCGGGAGTGTCCGTTGAGCAGTTCTTC. Residues: CASSQFLPGVSVEQFF.

The genes are TRBV19 and TRBJ2-2, with 13 bases matching TRBD2. Per the germline V gene, CDR1 is LNHDA and CDR2 is SQIVND (reference sequence). The CDR3 consists of 17 residues. After removal of 6 bases from V and 0 bases from J, the junction contained 4 bases not matched to a gene. The CDR3 sequence is CASRVLAGGTNTGELFF. The CDR3 nucleotides are TGTGCCAGTAGGGTACTAGCGGGAGGGACGAACACCGGGGAGCTGTTTTTT. The full variable domain, completed using reference TRBV19 and TRBJ2-2, is DGGITQSPKYLFRKEGQNVTLSCEQNLNHDAMYWYRQDPGQGLRLIYYSQIVNDFQKGDIAEGYSVSREKKESFPLTVTSAQKNPTAFYLCASRVLAGGTNTGELFFGEGSRLTVL.

The gene calls are TRBV11-2 and TRBJ2-3, with 8 bases aligning to TRBD2. Trimming removed 0 bases from V and 6 bases from J; junction bases left unmatched: 8. The CDR3 consists of 16 residues. Looked up from germline, CDR1 is SGHAT and CDR2 is FQNNGV. CDR3 DNA: TGTGCCAGCAGCTTAGATCTGGTCTCTAGCGGGGATACGCAGTATTTT. Encoded protein: CASSLDLVSSGDTQYF.

The rearrangement joins TRBV6-4 to TRBJ2-3, with 8 positions matching TRBD2. Unmatched junction bases numbered 6, after V lost 3 bases and J lost 4 bases. The CDR3 is 15 amino acids. Germline CDR1 is MRHNA and CDR2 is SNTAGT. The DNA for the CDR3 is TGTGCCAGCAGTGATCGGGGGGGTGTAGCAGATACGCAGTATTTT. Its protein is CASSDRGGVADTQYF.